This entry lists 7 T cell receptor beta chains sequenced from one sample in a study of early T cells in non-severe SARS-CoV-2 infection. TCRdb passed the 5' RACE reads through MiXCR, listing each CDR3 protein once. The sample carries 45,000 to 60,000 distinct CDR3 sequences, less than 9.5% recorded once. The sample comprised whole blood. These receptors all stem from an adult who was a healthcare worker with PCR-confirmed SARS-CoV-2 infection or an uninfected control (not recorded which).

This clonotype came up many times. The chain joins TRBV29-1 to TRBJ1-2; possible D gene TRBD1, 5 bases. This CDR3 contains 11 residues. Germline lookup yields CDR1 SQVTM and CDR2 ANQGSEA. V lost 7 bases, J lost 3 bases, and 9 bases lay in between. CDR3 amino acids: CSAGQDYGYTF. CDR3 coding DNA: TGCAGCGCCGGACAAGACTATGGCTACACCTTC.

In this sample, this clonotype turned up many times. The chain uses TRBV28 and TRBJ2-7, with 9 bases identical to TRBD2. In germline, CDR1 is MDHEN, CDR2 SYDVKM. The CDR3 length is 15 residues. Germline trimming cut 1 base from V and 9 bases from J; bases unmatched to any gene: 10. The CDR3 loop reads CASSLLTSGKGGQYF. Here the CDR3 DNA reads TGTGCCAGCAGTTTATTGACTAGCGGCAAGGGAGGGCAGTACTTC.

This clonotype was detected ten times or more. The chain joins TRBV6-1 to TRBJ1-2; D is undetermined. The CDR3 loop spans 18 amino acids. Trimming pared 4 bases from V and 0 bases from J, leaving 21 bases between. Germline assignment: CDR1 MNHNS and CDR2 SASEGT. CDR3 region: CASSVLFETVSANYGYTF. The CDR3 DNA sequence: TGTGCCAGCAGTGTCCTCTTCGAGACGGTATCAGCTAACTATGGCTACACCTTC.

The table lists this clonotype with many counts. The chain uses TRBV28 and TRBJ2-4; either TRBD1 or TRBD2 may supply D (5 bases each). The germline gives CDR1 MDHEN, CDR2 SYDVKM. The CDR3 extends over 14 amino acids. V gave up 3 bases and J gave up 3 bases, with 9 bases separating them. The CDR3 protein is CASSFTGGKNIQYF. The CDR3 region has the DNA TGTGCCAGCAGTTTCACAGGAGGCAAAAACATTCAGTACTTC. Full variable domain (rest looked up from reference TRBV28 and TRBJ2-4): DVKVTQSSRYLVKRTGEKVFLECVQDMDHENMFWYRQDPGLGLRLIYFSYDVKMKEKGDIPEGYSVSREKKERFSLILESASTNQTSMYLCASSFTGGKNIQYFGAGTRLSVL.

The genes are TRBV5-1 and TRBJ1-6; 8 nucleotides align to TRBD1. The V gene end was trimmed by 4 bases and the J gene end by 6 bases; junction bases not matched to a gene: 3. The CDR3 is made up of 14 amino acids. In germline, CDR1 is SGHRS, CDR2 YFSETQ. The CDR3: CASSPDRGNSPLHF. CDR3 sequence (DNA): TGCGCCAGCAGCCCAGACAGGGGTAATTCACCCCTCCACTTT.

The chain uses TRBV28 and TRBJ2-3; 8 bases align to TRBD2. The length of the CDR3 is 18 residues. Germline V gene sequence: CDR1 MDHEN, CDR2 SYDVKM. J lost 3 bases, V lost 7 bases, and 18 bases had no gene match. This CDR3 reads CASTLPFGREGSTDTQYF. In DNA, the CDR3 is TGTGCCAGCACTCTCCCCTTCGGGAGGGAGGGCTCGACAGATACGCAGTATTTT.

This clonotype was recorded a few times. The rearrangement joins TRBV10-3 to TRBJ2-5; 7 bases are shared with TRBD1. Germline CDR1 and CDR2: ENHRY and SYGVKD. CDR3 length: 14 amino acids. The ends lost 10 bases at V and 4 bases at J; junction bases unmatched: 12. The CDR3 is CATTGDWTGETQYF. CDR3 nucleotide sequence: TGTGCCACCACCGGTGACTGGACAGGAGAGACCCAGTACTTC.